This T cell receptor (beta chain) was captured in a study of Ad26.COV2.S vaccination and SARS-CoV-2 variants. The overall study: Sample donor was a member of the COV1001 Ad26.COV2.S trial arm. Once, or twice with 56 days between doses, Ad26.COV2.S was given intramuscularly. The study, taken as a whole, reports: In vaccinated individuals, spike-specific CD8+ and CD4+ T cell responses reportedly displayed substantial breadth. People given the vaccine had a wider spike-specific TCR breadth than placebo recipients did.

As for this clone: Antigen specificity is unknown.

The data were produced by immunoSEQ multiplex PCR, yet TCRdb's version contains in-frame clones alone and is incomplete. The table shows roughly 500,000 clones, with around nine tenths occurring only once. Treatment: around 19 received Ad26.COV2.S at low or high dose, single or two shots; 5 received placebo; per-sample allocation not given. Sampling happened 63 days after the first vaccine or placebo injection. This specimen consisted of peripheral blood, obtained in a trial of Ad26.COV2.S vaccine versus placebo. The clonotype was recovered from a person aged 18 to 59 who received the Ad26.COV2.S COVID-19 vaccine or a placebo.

The CDR3 spells CASSNLVGGDTQYF. CDR3 in DNA: TGTGCCAGCAGCAACCTAGTAGGGGGAGATACGCAGTATTTT. This chain connects TRBV9 to TRBJ2-3, with a tentative D call TRBD1 (6 bases). Looked up from germline, CDR1 is SGDLS and CDR2 is YYNGEE. V was cut by 4 bases and J by 5 bases, with 14 bases left in between. The CDR3 has 14 residues.